Below, one T cell receptor (beta chain) is given with its context. Original methodology: Amplification with reference gene primers provided the estimates of nucleated cell counts. Assay: immunoSEQ multiplex PCR; the TCRdb copy retains only in-frame clones and omits some. V and J calls plus clone size are reproduced from that table; the DNA served to infer D and trimming. The table records tens of thousands of clones, around 80% of them present only once. This entry is derived from a study of blood T cell repertoires in COVID-19. At the level of the study: Donors in the United States, Italy and Spain gave samples during acute or convalescent COVID-19. From T cells, B-cell-depleted T cells, or PBMCs came the material, which was cDNA or gDNA.

Trimming took off 7 bases at V and 5 bases at J, with 13 bases between the two ends. The germline gives CDR1 MNHEY, CDR2 SVGAGI. This CDR3 is 13 amino acids long. The sequenced material came from peripheral blood. The receptor was derived from a woman at least 80 years old with active or convalescent COVID-19. The chain couples TRBV6-5 to TRBJ2-3; a possible D gene is TRBD1 (7 bases). Here the CDR3 reads CASTGGLRDTQYF. CDR3 in DNA: TGTGCCAGCACAGGGGGGTTGAGAGATACGCAGTATTTT.